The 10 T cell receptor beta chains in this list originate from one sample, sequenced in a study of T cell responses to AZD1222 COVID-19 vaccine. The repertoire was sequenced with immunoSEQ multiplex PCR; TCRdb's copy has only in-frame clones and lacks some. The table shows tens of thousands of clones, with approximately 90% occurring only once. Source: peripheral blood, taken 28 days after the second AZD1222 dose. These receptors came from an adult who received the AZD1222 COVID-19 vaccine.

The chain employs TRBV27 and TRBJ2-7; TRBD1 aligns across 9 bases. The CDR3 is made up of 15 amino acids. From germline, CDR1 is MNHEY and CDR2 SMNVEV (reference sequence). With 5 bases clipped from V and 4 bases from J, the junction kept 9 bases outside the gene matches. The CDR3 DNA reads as TGTGCCAGCAGTCCCCTGACAGGGGGAGGTTACGAGCAGTACTTC. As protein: CASSPLTGGGYEQYF.

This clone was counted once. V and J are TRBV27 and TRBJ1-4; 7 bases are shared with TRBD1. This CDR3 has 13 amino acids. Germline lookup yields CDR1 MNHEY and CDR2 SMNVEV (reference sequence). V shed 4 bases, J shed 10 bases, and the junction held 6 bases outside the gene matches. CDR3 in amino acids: CASSYDRAAKLFF. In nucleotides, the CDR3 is TGTGCCAGCAGTTACGACAGGGCTGCAAAACTGTTTTTT.

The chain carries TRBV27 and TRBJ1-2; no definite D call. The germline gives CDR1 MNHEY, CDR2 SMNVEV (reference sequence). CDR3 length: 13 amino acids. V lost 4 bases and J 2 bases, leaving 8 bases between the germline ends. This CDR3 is CASSWTGNYGYTF. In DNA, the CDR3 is TGTGCCAGCAGTTGGACGGGGAACTATGGCTACACCTTC.

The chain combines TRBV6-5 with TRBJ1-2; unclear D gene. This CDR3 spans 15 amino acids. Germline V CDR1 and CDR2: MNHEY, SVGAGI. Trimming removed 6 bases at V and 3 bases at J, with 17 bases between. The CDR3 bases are TGTGCCAGCAGGGGGAGGGAAGGGTTCGACTATGGCTACACCTTC. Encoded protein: CASRGREGFDYGYTF.

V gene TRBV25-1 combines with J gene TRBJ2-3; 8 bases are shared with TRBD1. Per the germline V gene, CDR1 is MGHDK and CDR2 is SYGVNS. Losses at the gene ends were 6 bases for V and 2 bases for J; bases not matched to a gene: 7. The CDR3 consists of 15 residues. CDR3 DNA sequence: TGTGCCAGCAGCCAAGGACAGGGTCTCACAGATACGCAGTATTTT. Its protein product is CASSQGQGLTDTQYF.

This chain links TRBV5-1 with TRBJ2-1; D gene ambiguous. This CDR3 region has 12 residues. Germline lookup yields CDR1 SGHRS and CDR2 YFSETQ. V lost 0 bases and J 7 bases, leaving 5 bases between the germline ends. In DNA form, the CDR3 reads TGCGCCAGCAGCTTGGGTGCAAATGAGCAGTTCTTC. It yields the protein CASSLGANEQFF.

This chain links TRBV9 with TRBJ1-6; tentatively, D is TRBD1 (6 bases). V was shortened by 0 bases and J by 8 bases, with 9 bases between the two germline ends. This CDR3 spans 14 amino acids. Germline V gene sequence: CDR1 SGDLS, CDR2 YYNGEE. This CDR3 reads CASSVDRDHSPLHF. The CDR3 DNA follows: TGTGCCAGCAGCGTAGACAGGGACCATTCACCCCTCCACTTT.

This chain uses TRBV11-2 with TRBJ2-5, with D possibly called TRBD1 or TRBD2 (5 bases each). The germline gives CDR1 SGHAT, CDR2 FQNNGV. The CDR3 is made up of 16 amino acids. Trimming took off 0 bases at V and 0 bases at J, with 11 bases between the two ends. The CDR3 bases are TGTGCCAGCAGCTTAGAATGGGGACGGTACCAAGAGACCCAGTACTTC. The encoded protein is CASSLEWGRYQETQYF. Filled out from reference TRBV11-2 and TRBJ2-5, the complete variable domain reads EAGVAQSPRYKIIEKRQSVAFWCNPISGHATLYWYQQILGQGPKLLIQFQNNGVVDDSQLPKDRFSAERLKGVDSTLKIQPAKLEDSAVYLCASSLEWGRYQETQYFGPGTRLLVL.

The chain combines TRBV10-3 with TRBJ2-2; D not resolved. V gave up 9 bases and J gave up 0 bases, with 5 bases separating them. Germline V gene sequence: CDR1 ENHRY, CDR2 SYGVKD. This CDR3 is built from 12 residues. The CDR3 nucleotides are TGTGCCATTACTTCGAACACCGGGGAGCTGTTTTTT. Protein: CAITSNTGELFF.

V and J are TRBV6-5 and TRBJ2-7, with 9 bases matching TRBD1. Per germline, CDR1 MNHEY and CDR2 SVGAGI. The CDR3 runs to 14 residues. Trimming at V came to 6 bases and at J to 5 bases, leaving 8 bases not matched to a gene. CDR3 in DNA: TGTGCCAGCAGCTCCGGGACAGGGTTACACGAGCAGTACTTC. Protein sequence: CASSSGTGLHEQYF.